The rows below give T cell receptor beta chains drawn from one sample of a study of OX40 agonist ivuxolimab in advanced cancers. Clones were sequenced by immunoSEQ multiplex PCR, and TCRdb holds only the in-frame ones, with some missing. The profile shows 60,000 to 75,000 clones, 84% of them singletons. The sample was CD4+ or CD8+ T cells sorted from blood, taken in a trial of the OX40 agonist ivuxolimab. These receptors all stem from an adult with an advanced solid tumor such as melanoma, head and neck, liver or kidney cancer. CDR3s include the opening cysteine and the closing phenylalanine or tryptophan. D genes are given only for firm matches. The listing skips clone size in some rows; elsewhere it reads once, few, many or a size class.

18,TRBJ2-2,TRBV19,-,-,TGTGCCAGTAGTATAGACCGCGGGGCGGCCGTTAACACCGGGGAGCTGTTTTTT,CASSIDRGAAVNTGELFF
15,TRBJ1-4,TRBV19,TRBD1,once,TGTGCCAGTAGTCCTCGGACAGGGGAAGTTGAAAAACTGTTTTTT,CASSPRTGEVEKLFF
15,TRBJ2-3,TRBV2,-,-,TGTGCCAGCAGTTTATTTTCGCGGGGCACAGATACGCAGTATTTT,CASSLFSRGTDTQYF
16,TRBJ2-3,TRBV10-3,-,-,TGTGCCATCAGGGGTGGGGGCGGCCCTAGCACAGATACGCAGTATTTT,CAIRGGGGPSTDTQYF
15,TRBJ2-4,TRBV15,TRBD2,once,TGTGCCACCAGCAGAGATGATCCGGGAGGGAACATTCAGTACTTC,CATSRDDPGGNIQYF
16,TRBJ2-5,TRBV19,TRBD1,-,TGTGCCAGTAGTATGAGATCGGGACAGGGGCAAGAGACCCAGTACTTC,CASSMRSGQGQETQYF
15,TRBJ1-2,TRBV10-3,TRBD1,-,TGTGCCATCAGTTACGGGACAGGGGCTAACTATGGCTACACCTTC,CAISYGTGANYGYTF
14,TRBJ1-5,TRBV5-4,-,-,TGTGCCAGCAGCTTGAAGGGTATCAGTCAGCCCCAGCATTTT,CASSLKGISQPQHF
15,TRBJ2-3,TRBV9,TRBD1,-,TGTGCCAGCAGCGTAGGGCAGGGGGACGCAGATACGCAGTATTTT,CASSVGQGDADTQYF
15,TRBJ1-6,TRBV25-1,-,few,TGTGCCAGCAGTGAATGGGGTCCTTATAATTCACCCCTCCACTTT,CASSEWGPYNSPLHF
16,TRBJ2-7,TRBV18,-,-,TGTGCCAGCTCACCCCCCGGGTGGGGGACCTCCTACGAGCAGTACTTC,CASSPPGWGTSYEQYF
14,TRBJ2-3,TRBV4-1,-,once,TGCGCCAGCAGCCGACGGGAGATGGGAGATACGCAGTATTTT,CASSRREMGDTQYF
11,TRBJ2-5,TRBV5-6,-,-,TGTGCCAGCAGCCGGAGCGGGACCCAGTACTTC,CASSRSGTQYF
15,TRBJ2-7,TRBV2,-,-,TGTGCCAGCAGGGTTGAGGGGGGGGGCCCCTACGAGCAGTACTTC,CASRVEGGGPYEQYF
14,TRBJ2-3,TRBV5-1,-,-,TGCGCCAGCAGGGACGGTTCTAGCACAGATACGCAGTATTTT,CASRDGSSTDTQYF
13,TRBJ1-5,TRBV28,-,-,TGTGCCAGCAGTTTTTCTGGAAATCAGCCCCAGCATTTT,CASSFSGNQPQHF
18,TRBJ1-2,TRBV5-8,-,-,TGTGCCAGCAGCTTCAGGGACCAGCGGTACATGGCTAACTATGGCTACACCTTC,CASSFRDQRYMANYGYTF
14,TRBJ2-7,TRBV6-6,-,-,TGTGCCAGCACCCCTGTGGACAGCTCCTACGAGCAGTACTTC,CASTPVDSSYEQYF
13,TRBJ2-7,TRBV6-5,-,-,TGTGCCAGCAGTTACACCAGCTCCTACGAGCAGTACTTC,CASSYTSSYEQYF
14,TRBJ1-6,TRBV2,TRBD1,few,TGTGCCAGCAGTGAAGGACAGGGTGAGCCACCCCTCCACTTT,CASSEGQGEPPLHF
11,TRBJ2-5,TRBV6-5,-,-,TGTGCCAGCAGAAAGGAAGAGACCCAGTACTTC,CASRKEETQYF
16,TRBJ2-3,TRBV18,TRBD2,-,TGTGCCAGCTCAGCACTAGCGGGAGGGCCCGCAGATACGCAGTATTTT,CASSALAGGPADTQYF
15,TRBJ2-1,TRBV11-3,-,-,TGTGCCAGCAGCCCGCGACTAGAGGGAGGTGTTGAGCAGTTCTTC,CASSPRLEGGVEQFF
15,TRBJ2-1,TRBV7-2,TRBD2,-,TGTGCCAGCAGCCCTAGAGTAGCGGGAGGGCGTGAGCAGTTCTTC,CASSPRVAGGREQFF
15,TRBJ2-7,TRBV5-1,TRBD2,once,TGCGCCAGCAGCTTTACCGGGACTAGTGGGTACGAGCAGTACTTC,CASSFTGTSGYEQYF
14,TRBJ1-1,TRBV19,TRBD1,few,TGTGCCAGTAGTCTCCGACAGGGGAACACTGAAGCTTTCTTT,CASSLRQGNTEAFF
15,TRBJ2-2,TRBV6-6,TRBD1,few,TGTGCCAGCAGTTTCCGGGACAGGGCGGCCGGGGAGCTGTTTTTT,CASSFRDRAAGELFF
16,TRBJ2-1,TRBV6-6,-,-,TGTGCCAGCATCCCGGCGCGGGGCAATGTAGTCAATGAGCAGTTCTTC,CASIPARGNVVNEQFF